The clone carrying this TCR beta chain came up many times. Its antigen is unknown. TCR beta CDR3 regions were amplified from RNA. The TCR CDR3 first-round RT-PCR relied on the HTBI primer set. TCRdb redid the calling of the multiplex PCR reads with MiXCR, one entry per CDR3 protein. The top ten clones hold more than 3% of a sample with about 600,000 distinct CDR3 sequences, about a sixth of them seen once. Germline CDR1 and CDR2: MDHEN and SYDVKM. There are 15 residues in the CDR3. V lost 5 bases and J lost 3; bases outside the gene matches: 9. The data stem from a study of T cells in Graves' hyperthyroidism and ophthalmopathy. Study-level information: Blood from the periphery was taken at initial diagnosis, before any treatment.

Ophthalmopathy patients all had a Clinical Activity Score of at least 3, a NOSPECS grade of at least 4 and disease under 3 months old. Overall study results and limits: Stable hyperthyroidism was separated from ophthalmopathy by a model based on 13 V-J features.

The chain joins TRBV28 to TRBJ2-7, with 8 bases lining up with TRBD1. The specimen sequenced was blood. This sequence originates from a woman aged 40-49 years with Graves' ophthalmopathy. This CDR3 is CASSRPGQASYEQYF. The CDR3 nucleotides are TGTGCCAGCAGTCGACCGGGACAGGCTAGCTACGAGCAGTACTTC.